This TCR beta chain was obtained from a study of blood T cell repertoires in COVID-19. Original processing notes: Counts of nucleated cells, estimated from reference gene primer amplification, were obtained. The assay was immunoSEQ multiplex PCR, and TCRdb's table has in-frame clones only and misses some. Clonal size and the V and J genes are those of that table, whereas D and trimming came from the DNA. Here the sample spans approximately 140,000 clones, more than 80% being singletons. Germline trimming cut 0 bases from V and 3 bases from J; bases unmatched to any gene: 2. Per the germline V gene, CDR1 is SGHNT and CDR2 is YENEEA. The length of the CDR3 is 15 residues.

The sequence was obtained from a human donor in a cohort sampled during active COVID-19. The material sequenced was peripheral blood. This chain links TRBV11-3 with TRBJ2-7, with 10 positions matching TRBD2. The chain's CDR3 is CASSLEAGGNYEQYF. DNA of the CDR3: TGTGCCAGCAGCTTAGAAGCGGGGGGGAACTACGAGCAGTACTTC.